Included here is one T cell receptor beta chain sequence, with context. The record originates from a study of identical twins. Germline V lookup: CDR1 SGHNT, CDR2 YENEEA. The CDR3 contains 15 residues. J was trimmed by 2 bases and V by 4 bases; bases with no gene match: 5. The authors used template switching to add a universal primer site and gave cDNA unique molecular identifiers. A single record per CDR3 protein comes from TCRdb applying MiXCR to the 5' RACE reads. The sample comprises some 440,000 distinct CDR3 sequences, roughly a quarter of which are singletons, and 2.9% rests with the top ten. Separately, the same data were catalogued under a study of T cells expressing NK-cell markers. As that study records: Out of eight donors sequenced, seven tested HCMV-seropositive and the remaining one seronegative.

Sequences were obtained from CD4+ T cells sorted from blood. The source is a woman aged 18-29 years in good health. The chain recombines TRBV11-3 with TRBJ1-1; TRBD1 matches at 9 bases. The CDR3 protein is CASSWGQGDNTEAFF. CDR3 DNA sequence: TGTGCCAGCAGCTGGGGACAGGGAGATAACACTGAAGCTTTCTTT.